This entry features one T cell receptor (beta chain) sequence. Participants' own reports of clinical history determined their cohort assignment. The data derive from a study of blood T cell repertoires in COVID-19. Per the germline V gene, CDR1 is SGDLS and CDR2 is YYNGEE. The CDR3 is 16 residues long. With 4 bases clipped from V and 0 bases from J, the junction kept 4 bases outside the gene matches. Only in-frame clones appear in the TCRdb table, and some are missing; sequencing was by immunoSEQ multiplex PCR. This table holds over 200,000 clones, 75% to 90% found once. The receptor was derived from a woman between 25 and 40 years old who had been exposed to COVID-19. Sequencing was done on a sample of PBMCs or T cells enriched from blood (not recorded which). This sequence joins TRBV9 and TRBJ2-2; 9 bases are shared with TRBD2. The CDR3 loop reads CASSYIAGANTGELFF. The CDR3 DNA reads as TGTGCCAGCAGCTATATAGCGGGGGCGAACACCGGGGAGCTGTTTTTT.